These 32 T cell receptor beta chains came from one sample sequenced in a study of T-cell memory formation after mild COVID-19. TCRdb re-called the 5' RACE reads with MiXCR, one entry per CDR3 protein. This table has approximately 490,000 distinct CDR3 sequences, roughly 20% appearing once. Sequencing was carried out using PBMCs or a T cell subset sorted from them (not recorded which). The receptors were sampled from an adult woman who had mild COVID-19 (a few samples of this study predate the infection). Cell type and time point are not known.

The gene calls are TRBV7-8 and TRBJ2-7, with TRBD2 matching 8 bases. Germline CDR1 and CDR2: SGHVS and FQNEAQ. The CDR3 runs 16 residues. The junction had 7 bases not matched to a gene; V was cut back by 0 bases and J by 3 bases. The CDR3 here is CASSLAPAGAGYEQYF. CDR3 coding DNA: TGTGCCAGCAGCTTAGCACCAGCGGGAGCGGGCTACGAGCAGTACTTC. Supplemented by reference TRBV7-8 and TRBJ2-7, the full variable domain reads GAGVSQSPRYKVAKRGQDVALRCDPISGHVSLFWYQQALGQGPEFLTYFQNEAQLDKSGLPSDRFFAERPEGSVSTLKIQRTQQEDSAVYLCASSLAPAGAGYEQYFGPGTRLTVT.

The rearrangement links TRBV7-9 to TRBJ2-3; TRBD1 might be the D (7 bases). The V end lost 6 bases, the J end lost 3 bases, and 10 bases lay between the germline ends. Germline V gene sequence: CDR1 SEHNR, CDR2 FQNEAQ (reference sequence). The CDR3 extends over 13 amino acids. CDR3: CASRPGGTDTQYF. The CDR3, as DNA: TGTGCCAGCAGACCAGGGGGGACAGATACGCAGTATTTT.

In this sample, this clonotype turned up a few times. The rearrangement uses TRBV29-1 and TRBJ2-7; 8 nucleotides line up with TRBD1. The CDR3 runs to 11 residues. V dropped 7 bases and J dropped 3; count of bases not matched to a gene: 2. Germline V lookup: CDR1 SQVTM, CDR2 ANQGSEA. The CDR3 coding sequence is TGCAGCGGTGGGACAGGCTACGAGCAGTACTTC. Its protein product is CSGGTGYEQYF.

This chain connects TRBV24-1 to TRBJ2-1; no clear D. Trimming left V 1 base short and J 10 bases short, with 10 bases between. The CDR3 has 13 residues. Germline V gene data show CDR1 as KGHDR and CDR2 as SFDVKD. The chain's CDR3 is CATSDLWSREQFF. The CDR3 DNA is TGTGCCACCAGTGATTTATGGTCGCGGGAGCAGTTCTTC.

This chain joins TRBV7-2 and TRBJ2-2; a possible D gene is TRBD2 (5 bases). CDR1 is SGHTA, CDR2 FQGNSA, per germline. The CDR3 contains 16 residues. Trimming left V 1 base short and J 4 bases short, with 13 bases between. In DNA, the CDR3 is TGTGCCAGCAGCTTAGACGGTGGCGGGTTCACCGGGGAGCTGTTTTTT. Encoded protein: CASSLDGGGFTGELFF. Full variable domain (outside the CDR3, taken from reference TRBV7-2 and TRBJ2-2): GAGVSQSPSNKVTEKGKDVELRCDPISGHTALYWYRQSLGQGLEFLIYFQGNSAPDKSGLPSDRFSAERTGGSVSTLTIQRTQQEDSAVYLCASSLDGGGFTGELFFGEGSRLTVL.

The gene calls are TRBV4-1 and TRBJ2-1; D possibly corresponds to TRBD2 (5 bases). Trimming shortened V by 1 base and J by 7 bases, and 20 bases separated the two germline ends. The CDR3 contains 17 residues. Germline assignment: CDR1 MGHRA and CDR2 YSYEKL. CDR3 nucleotide sequence: TGCGCCAGCAGCCAAGGGGGAGAGGGAGCGGTTGGGAATGAGCAGTTCTTC. Translated, it gives CASSQGGEGAVGNEQFF.

This clonotype was detected a few times. The chain recombines TRBV5-8 with TRBJ2-3; TRBD1 is a possible D gene (6 bases). This CDR3 comprises 13 residues. The V gene lost 4 bases and the J gene lost 5 bases, with 11 bases spanning the gap. Per the germline V gene, CDR1 is SGHTS and CDR2 is YDEGEE. The DNA of the CDR3 is TGTGCCAGCAGCATAACAGGGAAAGATACGCAGTATTTT. As protein: CASSITGKDTQYF.

This clonotype was detected ten times or more. The chain links TRBV12-3 or TRBV12-4 to TRBJ2-7; the D is unclear. CDR3 size: 12 residues. Trimming cost V 6 bases and J 4 bases, with 10 bases left between them. The CDR3 coding sequence is TGTGCCAGCAGCTCGACTCGGTACGAGCAGTACTTC. As protein: CASSSTRYEQYF.

This clonotype was seen a few times. The chain links TRBV3-1 to TRBJ2-3; no reliable D call. Trimming left V 4 bases short and J 0 bases short, with 14 bases between. This CDR3 comprises 16 residues. Germline loops: CDR1 LGHDT, CDR2 YNNKEL (reference sequence). The CDR3 reads CASSPIGATSTDTQYF. DNA for the CDR3: TGTGCCAGCAGCCCAATCGGTGCTACTAGCACAGATACGCAGTATTTT.

This clonotype was recorded a few times. The chain uses TRBV7-9 and TRBJ2-1, with D possibly matching TRBD2 (5 bases). The germline CDR1 and CDR2 sequences are SEHNR and FQNEAQ (reference sequence). CDR3 size: 16 residues. V was shortened by 6 bases and J by 4 bases, with 19 bases between the two germline ends. Written as DNA, the CDR3 is TGTGCCAGCAGACCCCAGGTTGGGGAGCGGTACAATGAGCAGTTCTTC. Translated: CASRPQVGERYNEQFF.

This clonotype was picked up many times. The V call is TRBV5-6, the J call TRBJ2-7; 9 bases align to TRBD1. The germline gives CDR1 SGHDT, CDR2 YYEEEE. CDR3 length: 14 amino acids. The V gene end was trimmed by 4 bases and the J gene end by 3 bases; junction bases not matched to a gene: 5. The CDR3 DNA is TGTGCCAGCAGCCCCGGGACAGGGTTCTACGAGCAGTACTTC. Protein: CASSPGTGFYEQYF.

This clonotype appeared a few times. The chain employs TRBV5-6 and TRBJ1-1, with a tentative D call TRBD1 (6 bases). This CDR3 is built from 13 residues. Germline V gene lookup returns CDR1 SGHDT and CDR2 YYEEEE. The V end lost 4 bases, the J end lost 8 bases, and 15 bases lay between the germline ends. CDR3 residues: CASSPYRVLEAFF. Written as DNA, the CDR3 is TGTGCCAGCAGCCCTTACAGGGTACTAGAAGCTTTCTTT.

This clonotype has ten or more counts. The V and J genes are TRBV5-1 and TRBJ2-7; D not certain. V was shortened by 0 bases and J by 5 bases, with 12 bases between the two germline ends. The CDR3 runs 14 residues. In germline, CDR1 is SGHRS, CDR2 YFSETQ. As DNA, the CDR3 is TGCGCCAGCAGCTTGGGCGGAAGGGCCCACGAGCAGTACTTC. The encoded protein is CASSLGGRAHEQYF.

The chain carries TRBV6-1 and TRBJ2-5; TRBD1 matches 9 bases. The junction had 7 bases not matched to a gene; V was cut back by 7 bases and J by 1 base. The CDR3 sequence is 15 residues long. Germline CDR1 reads MNHNS; CDR2 reads SASEGT. The CDR3 sequence: CASTRETGGQETQYF. CDR3 nucleotide sequence: TGTGCCAGCACCCGCGAGACAGGGGGCCAAGAGACCCAGTACTTC.

The J gene is TRBJ1-1, the V gene TRBV25-1; 9 nucleotides agree with TRBD1. Trimming cost V 5 bases and J 5 bases; bases outside gene matches: 12. Germline loops: CDR1 MGHDK, CDR2 SYGVNS. CDR3 length: 16 residues. The CDR3 is CASSPSLNRGHTEAFF. The CDR3, as DNA: TGTGCCAGCAGTCCCTCCCTAAACAGGGGGCATACTGAAGCTTTCTTT.

The chain is built from TRBV2 and TRBJ1-1, with TRBD1 matching over 8 bases. CDR3 length: 14 residues. Germline-derived CDR1 and CDR2 are SNHLY and FYNNEI. The junction had 5 bases not matched to a gene; V was cut back by 5 bases and J by 3 bases. The CDR3 region has the DNA TGTGCCAGCAGTACTGACAGGGGCTACACTGAAGCTTTCTTT. Translation gives CASSTDRGYTEAFF.

The genes are TRBV20-1 and TRBJ2-3, with D possibly being TRBD1 or TRBD2 (5 bases each). The CDR3 has 13 residues. Per the germline V gene, CDR1 is DFQATT and CDR2 is SNEGSKA (reference sequence). The V and J ends lost 5 bases and 1 base respectively, with 10 bases between them. The CDR3 here is CSAGPGRTDTQYF. The DNA of the CDR3 is TGCAGTGCTGGTCCGGGACGCACAGATACGCAGTATTTT.

The chain joins TRBV19 to TRBJ2-1; a possible D gene is TRBD2 (6 bases). Germline CDR1 reads LNHDA; CDR2 reads SQIVND (reference sequence). V was cut by 0 bases and J by 6 bases, with 12 bases left in between. This CDR3 contains 15 residues. The CDR3 nucleotides are TGTGCCAGTAGTATAGATGGAGGAGGGCGCAATGAGCAGTTCTTC. It yields the protein CASSIDGGGRNEQFF.

The chain joins TRBV5-1 to TRBJ1-1; tentatively, D is TRBD1 (6 bases). The CDR3 is made up of 15 amino acids. Trimming shortened V by 0 bases and J by 0 bases, and 9 bases separated the two germline ends. Germline V gives CDR1 SGHRS, CDR2 YFSETQ. CDR3 bases: TGCGCCAGCAGCTTGGTGGACAGATTGAACACTGAAGCTTTCTTT. Translating it yields CASSLVDRLNTEAFF. The whole variable domain, filled in from reference TRBV5-1 and TRBJ1-1, reads KAGVTQTPRYLIKTRGQQVTLSCSPISGHRSVSWYQQTPGQGLQFLFEYFSETQRNKGNFPGRFSGRQFSNSRSEMNVSTLELGDSALYLCASSLVDRLNTEAFFGQGTRLTVV.

The chain recombines TRBV6-5 with TRBJ1-5; 8 nucleotides match TRBD1. Per the germline V gene, CDR1 is MNHEY and CDR2 is SVGAGI. J gave up 4 bases and V 8 bases, and 10 bases lay outside the gene matches. The CDR3 length is 15 residues. Written as DNA, the CDR3 is TGTGCCAGCCAACGGGACAGGTGGATAAATCAGCCCCAGCATTTT. Its translation: CASQRDRWINQPQHF.

This clonotype occurred a few times. J is TRBJ1-6 and V is TRBV7-9; 8 bases line up with TRBD1. Unmatched junction bases numbered 7, after V lost 3 bases and J lost 9 bases. Germline V gene sequence: CDR1 SEHNR, CDR2 FQNEAQ (reference sequence). The CDR3 has 15 amino acids. CDR3 amino acids: CASSLDRAIGSPLHF. CDR3 sequence (DNA): TGTGCCAGCAGCTTGGACAGGGCGATCGGTTCACCCCTCCACTTT.

This chain joins TRBV10-3 and TRBJ2-5; the D gene is possibly TRBD1 (5 bases). The CDR3 spans 14 residues. V lost 2 bases and J 1 base, leaving 8 bases between the germline ends. The germline gives CDR1 ENHRY, CDR2 SYGVKD. CDR3 protein: CAISEIGVQETQYF. CDR3 sequence (DNA): TGTGCCATCAGTGAGATAGGGGTCCAAGAGACCCAGTACTTC.

This clonotype has more than one count but fewer than ten. The rearrangement uses TRBV11-2 and TRBJ2-7, with 7 bases aligning to TRBD2. This CDR3 is 14 amino acids long. Trimming took 1 base from V and 3 from J; bases not matched to a gene: 3. Germline V gene data show CDR1 as SGHAT and CDR2 as FQNNGV. The CDR3 bases are TGTGCCAGCAGCTTAGTCGGGGGGTACTACGAGCAGTACTTC. This encodes CASSLVGGYYEQYF.

CDR3 sequence reads: CSAVGLGSYEQYF. The CDR3 DNA is TGCAGTGCTGTGGGACTAGGCTCCTACGAGCAGTACTTC. The chain is built from TRBV20-1 and TRBJ2-7, with 8 nucleotides matching TRBD2. Germline V lookup: CDR1 DFQATT, CDR2 SNEGSKA (reference sequence). V lost 5 bases and J lost 0; bases outside the gene matches: 3. CDR3 length: 13 residues.

This clonotype was detected only a few times. This sequence joins TRBV18 and TRBJ2-7; D not resolved. From germline, CDR1 is KGHSH and CDR2 LQKENI. Trimming stripped 2 bases from V and 7 bases from J, with 15 bases between. The CDR3 contains 14 residues. The CDR3 sequence is CASSPFALSEEQYF. The CDR3 DNA is TGTGCCAGCTCACCATTTGCCCTATCGGAGGAGCAGTACTTC.

At least ten counts were recorded for this clonotype. The chain links TRBV5-1 to TRBJ2-1; a possible D gene is TRBD2 (6 bases). CDR3 size: 16 residues. The V end lost 0 bases, the J end lost 8 bases, and 18 bases lay between the germline ends. The germline CDR1 and CDR2 sequences are SGHRS and YFSETQ. The CDR3 here is CASSLELTSYVDEQFF. In DNA, the CDR3 is TGCGCCAGCAGCTTGGAATTGACTAGTTATGTAGATGAGCAGTTCTTC.

This clonotype was observed at least ten times. V and J are TRBV15 and TRBJ2-2; D possibly corresponds to TRBD2 (5 bases). The CDR3 is made up of 18 amino acids. V gave up 0 bases and J gave up 2 bases, with 16 bases separating them. Germline V gene sequence: CDR1 LNHNV, CDR2 YYDKDF (reference sequence). The CDR3 coding sequence is TGTGCCACCAGCAGAGACTCCGTGCTAGAGGGTAACACCGGGGAGCTGTTTTTT. It specifies CATSRDSVLEGNTGELFF.

This clonotype has ten or more counts. The J gene is TRBJ2-7, the V gene TRBV4-3; 9 positions agree with TRBD2. Per germline, CDR1 LGHNA and CDR2 YSLEER. The CDR3 covers 16 residues. V lost 0 bases and J lost 4; bases outside the gene matches: 7. CDR3 nucleotides: TGCGCCAGCAGCCAAGAATTTGCTAGCGGGGAGTACGAGCAGTACTTC. It translates to CASSQEFASGEYEQYF.

This clonotype was picked up a small number of times. The genes are TRBV20-1 and TRBJ1-4, with D tentatively TRBD1 (6 bases). CDR1 and CDR2 (germline): DFQATT, SNEGSKA (reference sequence). V lost 6 bases, J lost 5 bases, and 22 bases lay in between. This CDR3 spans 16 amino acids. The CDR3 sequence: CSAPTGALEGNEKLFF. CDR3 in DNA: TGCAGTGCCCCTACGGGGGCGTTGGAAGGGAATGAAAAACTGTTTTTT.

The rearrangement uses TRBV7-2 and TRBJ2-3; 15 nucleotides agree with TRBD2. Losses at the gene ends were 4 bases for V and 1 base for J; bases not matched to a gene: 6. Germline V gene data show CDR1 as SGHTA and CDR2 as FQGNSA. The CDR3 covers 18 residues. CDR3 amino acids: CASSSGLAGGPGTDTQYF. The DNA for the CDR3 is TGTGCCAGCAGCTCCGGACTAGCGGGAGGGCCTGGCACAGATACGCAGTATTTT. Full variable domain (rest looked up from reference TRBV7-2 and TRBJ2-3): GAGVSQSPSNKVTEKGKDVELRCDPISGHTALYWYRQSLGQGLEFLIYFQGNSAPDKSGLPSDRFSAERTGGSVSTLTIQRTQQEDSAVYLCASSSGLAGGPGTDTQYFGPGTRLTVL.

The V call is TRBV3-1, the J call TRBJ2-2; D is possibly TRBD1 or TRBD2 (5 bases each). Per the germline V gene, CDR1 is LGHDT and CDR2 is YNNKEL (reference sequence). The CDR3 loop spans 14 amino acids. The V gene lost 5 bases and the J gene lost 7 bases, with 14 bases spanning the gap. The CDR3 bases are TGTGCCAGCAGCTGGGGCAGTAGCGTCGGGGAGCTGTTTTTT. Encoded protein: CASSWGSSVGELFF.

This clonotype was seen a few times. V usage is TRBV30 and J usage is TRBJ2-7; perhaps TRBD2 as D (5 bases). Trimming left V 1 base short and J 6 bases short, with 10 bases between. CDR1 and CDR2 (germline): GTSNPN, SVGIG (reference sequence). This CDR3 is 12 amino acids long. As DNA, the CDR3 is TGTGCCTGGAGTGAATCTAGCCCCGAGCAGTACTTC. Translation: CAWSESSPEQYF.